A selection of T cell receptor beta chains follows, all from one sample in a study of T cell repertoires in cytomegalovirus infection. TCRdb re-called the reads through MiXCR, storing one row per CDR3 protein. The sample yields 500,000 to 600,000 distinct CDR3 sequences, 16% seen once. Sequenced material: CD8+ T cells from PBMCs. The receptor source for this set is a human donor in good health (CMV status not recorded). Some clones in this sample may be carry-over from other donors' samples. CDR3s include the opening cysteine and the closing phenylalanine or tryptophan. The D gene is left open where the match is weak. Rows may omit the clone size; those that give it use once, few, many or a size class.

TGTGCCAGCGGAAACAGGGGGAGCAATCAGCCCCAGCATTTT	CASGNRGSNQPQHF	TRBD1	TRBV27	TRBJ1-5	few
TGCAGCGCCCTAAGGTCTGGGGCCAACGTCCTGACTTTC	CSALRSGANVLTF	NA	TRBV29-1	TRBJ2-6	NA
TGTGCCAGCTCACCACCGGTTGAGACCTACAATGAGCAGTTCTTC	CASSPPVETYNEQFF	NA	TRBV18	TRBJ2-1	few
TGTGCCAGCAGTTTAGATTTAGGGGGCTTTACTGAAGCTTTCTTT	CASSLDLGGFTEAFF	TRBD1	TRBV27	TRBJ1-1	NA
TGTGCCAGCAGTGAGTCCCAGCGGGAACTATACAATGAGCAGTTCTTC	CASSESQRELYNEQFF	TRBD2	TRBV2	TRBJ2-1	NA
TGTGCCAGCAGCCAAGACACCCTTAATGAAAAACTGTTTTTT	CASSQDTLNEKLFF	NA	TRBV4-2	TRBJ1-4	few
TGTGCCACCAGCAGAGATCACCCCCATGTAGCTTTCTTT	CATSRDHPHVAFF	NA	TRBV15	TRBJ1-1	NA
TGTGCCGGTGTAATGGGGAACACCATATATTTT	CAGVMGNTIYF	NA	TRBV2	TRBJ1-3	few
TGTGCCAGCAGTTCGGACACCGGGGAGCTGTTTTTT	CASSSDTGELFF	NA	TRBV12-3/TRBV12-4	TRBJ2-2	many
TGTGCCAGCAGTTTAAGGGGCTACCAAGAGACCCAGTACTTC	CASSLRGYQETQYF	NA	TRBV27	TRBJ2-5	NA